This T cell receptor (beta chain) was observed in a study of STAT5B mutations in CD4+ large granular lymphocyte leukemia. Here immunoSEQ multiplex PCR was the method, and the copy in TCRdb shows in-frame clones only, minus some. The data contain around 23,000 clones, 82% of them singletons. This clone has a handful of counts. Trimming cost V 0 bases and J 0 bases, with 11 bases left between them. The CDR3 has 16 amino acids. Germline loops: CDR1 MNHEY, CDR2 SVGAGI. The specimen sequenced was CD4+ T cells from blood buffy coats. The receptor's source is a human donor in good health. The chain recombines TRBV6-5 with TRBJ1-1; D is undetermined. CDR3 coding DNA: TGTGCCAGCAGTTACTCGCGGGGAGCCTTGAACACTGAAGCTTTCTTT. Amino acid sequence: CASSYSRGALNTEAFF.